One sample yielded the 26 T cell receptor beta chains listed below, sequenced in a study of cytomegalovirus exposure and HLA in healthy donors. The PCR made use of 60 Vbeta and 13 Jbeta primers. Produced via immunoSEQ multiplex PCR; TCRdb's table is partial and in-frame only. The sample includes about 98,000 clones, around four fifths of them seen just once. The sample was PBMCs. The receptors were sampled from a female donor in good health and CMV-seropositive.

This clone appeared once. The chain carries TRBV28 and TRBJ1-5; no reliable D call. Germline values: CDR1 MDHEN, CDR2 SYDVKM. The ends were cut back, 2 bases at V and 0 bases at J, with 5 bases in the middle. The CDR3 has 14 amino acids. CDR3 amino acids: CASSLRDSNQPQHF. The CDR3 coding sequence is TGTGCCAGCAGTTTACGGGATAGCAATCAGCCCCAGCATTTT.

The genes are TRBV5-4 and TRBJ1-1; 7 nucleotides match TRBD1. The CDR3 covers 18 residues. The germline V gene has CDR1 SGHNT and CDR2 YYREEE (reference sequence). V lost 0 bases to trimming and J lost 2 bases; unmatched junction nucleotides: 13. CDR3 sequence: CASSLVGAGTVENTEAFF. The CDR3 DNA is TGTGCCAGCAGCTTGGTGGGGGCCGGGACAGTAGAAAACACTGAAGCTTTCTTT. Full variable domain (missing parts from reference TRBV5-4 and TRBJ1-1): ETGVTQSPTHLIKTRGQQVTLRCSSQSGHNTVSWYQQALGQGPQFIFQYYREEENGRGNFPPRFSGLQFPNYSSELNVNALELDDSALYLCASSLVGAGTVENTEAFFGQGTRLTVV.

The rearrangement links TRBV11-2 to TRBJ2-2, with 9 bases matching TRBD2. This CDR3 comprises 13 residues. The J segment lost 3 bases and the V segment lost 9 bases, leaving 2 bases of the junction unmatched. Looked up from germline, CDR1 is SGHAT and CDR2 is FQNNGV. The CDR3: CASGLAHTGELFF. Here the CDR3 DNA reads TGTGCCAGTGGACTAGCGCACACCGGGGAGCTGTTTTTT.

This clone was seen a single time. In nucleotides, the CDR3 is TGTGCCAGCAGCTTAAAGCACCGGGGAACTGAAGCTTTCTTT. Translated, it gives CASSLKHRGTEAFF. V gene TRBV7-3 combines with J gene TRBJ1-1; D gene unclear. V lost 1 base to trimming and J lost 5 bases, with 11 bases between them. CDR3 length: 14 amino acids. Germline lookup yields CDR1 SGHTA and CDR2 FQGTGA.

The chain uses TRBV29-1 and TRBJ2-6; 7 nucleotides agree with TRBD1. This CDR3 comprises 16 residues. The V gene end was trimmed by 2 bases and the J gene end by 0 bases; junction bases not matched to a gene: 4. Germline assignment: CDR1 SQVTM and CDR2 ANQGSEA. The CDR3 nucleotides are TGCAGCGTTGAACAGACAGGGTACTCTGGGGCCAACGTCCTGACTTTC. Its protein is CSVEQTGYSGANVLTF.

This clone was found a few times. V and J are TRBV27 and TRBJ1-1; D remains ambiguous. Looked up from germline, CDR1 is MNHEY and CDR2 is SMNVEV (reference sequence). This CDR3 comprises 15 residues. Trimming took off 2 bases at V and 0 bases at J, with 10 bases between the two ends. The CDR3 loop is CASSLTPVMNTEAFF. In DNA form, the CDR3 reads TGTGCCAGCAGTTTAACCCCGGTTATGAACACTGAAGCTTTCTTT.

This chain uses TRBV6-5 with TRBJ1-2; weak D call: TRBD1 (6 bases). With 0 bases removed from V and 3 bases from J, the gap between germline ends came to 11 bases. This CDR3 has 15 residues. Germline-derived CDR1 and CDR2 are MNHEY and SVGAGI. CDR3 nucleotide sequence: TGTGCCAGCAGTTACTCGAGAGACAGGCACTATGGCTACACCTTC. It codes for CASSYSRDRHYGYTF.

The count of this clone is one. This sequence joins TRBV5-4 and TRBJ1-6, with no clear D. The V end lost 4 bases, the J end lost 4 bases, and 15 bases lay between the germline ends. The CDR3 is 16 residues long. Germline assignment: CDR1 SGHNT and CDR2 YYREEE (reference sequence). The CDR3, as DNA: TGTGCCAGCAGCCCCGGAGGACGGGTATATAATTCACCCCTCCACTTT. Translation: CASSPGGRVYNSPLHF.

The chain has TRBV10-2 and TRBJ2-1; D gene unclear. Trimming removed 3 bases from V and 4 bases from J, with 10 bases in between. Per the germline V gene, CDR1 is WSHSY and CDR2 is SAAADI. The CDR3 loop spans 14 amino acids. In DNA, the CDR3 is TGCGCCAGCAGTGAAGCTGTCGGGTACAATGAGCAGTTCTTC. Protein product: CASSEAVGYNEQFF.

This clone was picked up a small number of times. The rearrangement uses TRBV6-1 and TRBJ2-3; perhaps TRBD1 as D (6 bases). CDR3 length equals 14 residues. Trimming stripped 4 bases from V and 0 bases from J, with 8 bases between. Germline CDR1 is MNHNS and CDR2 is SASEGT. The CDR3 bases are TGTGCCAGCAGTGTGACAGGAAGCACAGATACGCAGTATTTT. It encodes CASSVTGSTDTQYF.

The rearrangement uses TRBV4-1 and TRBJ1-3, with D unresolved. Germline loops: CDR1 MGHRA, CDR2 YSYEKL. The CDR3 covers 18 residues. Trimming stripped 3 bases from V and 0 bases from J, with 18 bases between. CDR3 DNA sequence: TGCGCCAGCAGCCACCCCGGGAACCGCCGGGTCTCTGGAAACACCATATATTTT. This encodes CASSHPGNRRVSGNTIYF.

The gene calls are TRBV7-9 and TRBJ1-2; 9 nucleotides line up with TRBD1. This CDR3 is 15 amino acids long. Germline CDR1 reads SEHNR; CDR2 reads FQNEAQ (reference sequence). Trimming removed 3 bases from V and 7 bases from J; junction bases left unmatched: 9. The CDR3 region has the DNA TGTGCCAGCAGCTTCCTACAGGGGGCTTCGGGTGGCTACACCTTC. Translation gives CASSFLQGASGGYTF.

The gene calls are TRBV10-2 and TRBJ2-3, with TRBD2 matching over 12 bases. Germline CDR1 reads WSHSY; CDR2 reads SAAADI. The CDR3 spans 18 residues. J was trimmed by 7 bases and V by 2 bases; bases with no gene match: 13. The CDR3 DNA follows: TGCGCCAGCAGTGAGAATCTCGGAGGACTAGCGGGGCCTCATACGCAGTATTTT. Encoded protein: CASSENLGGLAGPHTQYF.

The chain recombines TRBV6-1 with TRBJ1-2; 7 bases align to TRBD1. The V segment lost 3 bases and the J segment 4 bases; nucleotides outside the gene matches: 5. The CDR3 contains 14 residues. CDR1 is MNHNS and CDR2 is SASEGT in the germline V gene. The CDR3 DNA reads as TGTGCCAGCAGTGAGGACAGGCAGATCTATGGCTACACCTTC. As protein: CASSEDRQIYGYTF.

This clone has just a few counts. CDR3 residues: CATPPRDKNTEAFF. In DNA, the CDR3 is TGTGCCACCCCTCCTCGGGATAAGAACACTGAAGCTTTCTTT. The chain links TRBV15 to TRBJ1-1, with unresolved D. This CDR3 region has 14 residues. The germline V and J ends were trimmed by 8 bases and 1 base, with 14 bases remaining between them. Germline V lookup: CDR1 LNHNV, CDR2 YYDKDF (reference sequence).

CDR3 DNA: TGCGCCAGCAGGACAGGGACAAATGAAAAACTGTTTTTT. Translated: CASRTGTNEKLFF. The chain combines TRBV23-1 with TRBJ1-4; TRBD1 matches at 7 bases. TRBV23-1 is flagged as an ORF with uncertain function. The V gene end was trimmed by 6 bases and the J gene end by 5 bases; junction bases not matched to a gene: 3. The CDR3 runs to 13 residues.

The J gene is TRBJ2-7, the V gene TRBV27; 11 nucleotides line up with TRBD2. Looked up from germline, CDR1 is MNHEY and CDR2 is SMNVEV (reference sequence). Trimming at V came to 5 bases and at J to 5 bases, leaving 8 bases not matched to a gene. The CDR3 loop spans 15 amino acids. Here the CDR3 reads CASSPPGLAVNEQYF. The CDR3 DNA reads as TGTGCCAGCAGTCCCCCGGGACTAGCGGTGAACGAGCAGTACTTC.

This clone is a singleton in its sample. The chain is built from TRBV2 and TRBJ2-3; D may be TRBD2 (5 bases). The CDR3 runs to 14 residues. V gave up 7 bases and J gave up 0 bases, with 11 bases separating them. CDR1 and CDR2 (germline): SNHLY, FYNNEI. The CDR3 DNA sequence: TGTGCCAGCAAAGAGGGTTTCAGCACAGATACGCAGTATTTT. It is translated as CASKEGFSTDTQYF.

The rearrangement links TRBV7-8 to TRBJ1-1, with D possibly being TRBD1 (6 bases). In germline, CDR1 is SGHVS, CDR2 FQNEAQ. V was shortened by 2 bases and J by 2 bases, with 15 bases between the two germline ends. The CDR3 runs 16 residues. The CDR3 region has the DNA TGTGCCAGCAGCTTAAACACAGGGAACCGTAACACTGAAGCTTTCTTT. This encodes CASSLNTGNRNTEAFF.

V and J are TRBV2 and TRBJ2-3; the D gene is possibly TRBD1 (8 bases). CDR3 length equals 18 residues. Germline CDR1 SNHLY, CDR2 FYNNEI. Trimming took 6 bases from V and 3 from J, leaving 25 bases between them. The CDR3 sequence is CASSDGQGGGGFTDTQYF. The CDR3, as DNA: TGTGCCAGCAGCGACGGACAGGGAGGGGGGGGTTTTACAGATACGCAGTATTTT. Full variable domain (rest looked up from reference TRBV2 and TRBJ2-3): EPEVTQTPSHQVTQMGQEVILRCVPISNHLYFYWYRQILGQKVEFLVSFYNNEISEKSEIFDDQFSVERPDGSNFTLKIRSTKLEDSAMYFCASSDGQGGGGFTDTQYFGPGTRLTVL.

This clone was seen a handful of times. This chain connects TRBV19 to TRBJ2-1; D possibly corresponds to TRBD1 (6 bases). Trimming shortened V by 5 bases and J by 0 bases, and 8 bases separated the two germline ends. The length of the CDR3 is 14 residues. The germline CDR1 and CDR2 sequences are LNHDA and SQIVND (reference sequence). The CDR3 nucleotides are TGTGCCAGTAGTTCCAGGGGCTCCTACAATGAGCAGTTCTTC. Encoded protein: CASSSRGSYNEQFF. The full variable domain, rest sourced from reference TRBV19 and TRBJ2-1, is DGGITQSPKYLFRKEGQNVTLSCEQNLNHDAMYWYRQDPGQGLRLIYYSQIVNDFQKGDIAEGYSVSREKKESFPLTVTSAQKNPTAFYLCASSSRGSYNEQFFGPGTRLTVL.

The DNA for the CDR3 is TGTGCCAGCAGTTATTCCGGGGGTGGTGAAGCTTTCTTT. Residues: CASSYSGGGEAFF. The chain employs TRBV6-5 and TRBJ1-1; D might be TRBD1 (5 bases). Germline V gene lookup returns CDR1 MNHEY and CDR2 SVGAGI. Trimming stripped 3 bases from V and 7 bases from J, with 12 bases between. This CDR3 region has 13 residues.

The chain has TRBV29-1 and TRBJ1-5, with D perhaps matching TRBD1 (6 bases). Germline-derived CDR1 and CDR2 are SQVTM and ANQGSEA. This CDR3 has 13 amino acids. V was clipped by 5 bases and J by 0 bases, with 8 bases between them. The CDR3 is CSVRDNSNQPQHF. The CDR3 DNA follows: TGCAGCGTTCGGGACAATAGCAATCAGCCCCAGCATTTT.

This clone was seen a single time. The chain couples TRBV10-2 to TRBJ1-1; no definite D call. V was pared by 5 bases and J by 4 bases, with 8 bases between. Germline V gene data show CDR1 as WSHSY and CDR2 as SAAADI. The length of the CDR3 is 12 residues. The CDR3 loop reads CASSIYSTEAFF. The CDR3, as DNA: TGCGCCAGCAGTATATATAGCACTGAAGCTTTCTTT.

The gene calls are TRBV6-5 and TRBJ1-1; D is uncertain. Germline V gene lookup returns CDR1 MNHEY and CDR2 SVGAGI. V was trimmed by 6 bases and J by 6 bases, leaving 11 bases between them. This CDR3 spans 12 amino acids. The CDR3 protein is CASSLRRAEAFF. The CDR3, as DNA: TGTGCCAGCAGCCTCCGCCGAGCTGAAGCTTTCTTT.

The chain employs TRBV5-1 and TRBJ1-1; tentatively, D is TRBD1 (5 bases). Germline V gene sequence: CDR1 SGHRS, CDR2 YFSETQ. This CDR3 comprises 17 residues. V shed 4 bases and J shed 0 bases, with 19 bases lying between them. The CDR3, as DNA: TGCGCCAGCAGCCCCGGCCGGGGGGAGGGCCTGAACACTGAAGCTTTCTTT. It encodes CASSPGRGEGLNTEAFF. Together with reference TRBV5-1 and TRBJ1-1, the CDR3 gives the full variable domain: KAGVTQTPRYLIKTRGQQVTLSCSPISGHRSVSWYQQTPGQGLQFLFEYFSETQRNKGNFPGRFSGRQFSNSRSEMNVSTLELGDSALYLCASSPGRGEGLNTEAFFGQGTRLTVV.